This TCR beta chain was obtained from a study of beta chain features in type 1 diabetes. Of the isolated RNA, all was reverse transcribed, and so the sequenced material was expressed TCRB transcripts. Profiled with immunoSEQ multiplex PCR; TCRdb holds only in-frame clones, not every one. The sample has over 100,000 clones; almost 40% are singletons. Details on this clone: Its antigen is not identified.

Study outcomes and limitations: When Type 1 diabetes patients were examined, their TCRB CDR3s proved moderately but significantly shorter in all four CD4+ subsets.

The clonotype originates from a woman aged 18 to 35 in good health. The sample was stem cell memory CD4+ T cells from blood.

CDR3 region: CSVAYRGLVTEAFF. CDR3 DNA sequence: TGCAGCGTTGCCTACAGGGGGCTGGTCACTGAAGCTTTCTTT. The chain has TRBV29-1 and TRBJ1-1, with TRBD1 identical over 9 bases. This CDR3 has 14 amino acids. After removal of 4 bases from V and 4 bases from J, the junction contained 7 bases not matched to a gene. Per the germline V gene, CDR1 is SQVTM and CDR2 is ANQGSEA.